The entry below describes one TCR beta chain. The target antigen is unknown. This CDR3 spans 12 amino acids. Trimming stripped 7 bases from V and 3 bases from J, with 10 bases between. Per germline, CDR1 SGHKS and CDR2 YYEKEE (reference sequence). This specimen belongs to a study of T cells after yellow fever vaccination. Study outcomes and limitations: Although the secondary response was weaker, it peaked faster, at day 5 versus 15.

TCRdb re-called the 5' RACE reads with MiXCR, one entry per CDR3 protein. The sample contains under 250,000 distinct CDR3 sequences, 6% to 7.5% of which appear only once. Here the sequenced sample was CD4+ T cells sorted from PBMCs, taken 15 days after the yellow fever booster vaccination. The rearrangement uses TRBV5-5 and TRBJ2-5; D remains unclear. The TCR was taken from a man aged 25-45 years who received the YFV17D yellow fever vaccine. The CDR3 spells CASGRTEETQYF. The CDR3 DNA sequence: TGTGCCAGCGGTCGGACGGAAGAGACCCAGTACTTC.